Listed below are T cell receptor beta chains from one sample, sequenced in a study of blood T cell repertoires in COVID-19. Profiled with immunoSEQ multiplex PCR; TCRdb holds only in-frame clones, not every one. Of 410,000 or so clones in the sample, over 75% were seen once. The sample comprised peripheral blood. These receptors were collected from a woman in her forties with COVID-19, enrolled during active disease. CDR3s include the opening cysteine and the closing phenylalanine or tryptophan. A D gene is named only where the DNA matches it firmly. Clone size is not always given. Where it is, it says once, few, many or a class for expanded clones.

V gene,clone size,D gene,J gene,CDR3 DNA,CDR3 protein
TRBV27,-,-,TRBJ1-1,TGTGCCAGCAGTTGGCAGGGGACGAACACTGAAGCTTTCTTT,CASSWQGTNTEAFF
TRBV28,-,-,TRBJ1-2,TGTGCCAGCAGTTTGCTGGGGGCAATCCTCTATGGCTACACCTTC,CASSLLGAILYGYTF
TRBV10-3,-,TRBD2,TRBJ2-2,TGTGCCAATTCACTAGCGGGGGACACCGGGGAGCTGTTTTTT,CANSLAGDTGELFF
TRBV6-5,-,TRBD1,TRBJ1-2,TGTGCCAGCAGACAGACAGGGGATTATGGCTACACCTTC,CASRQTGDYGYTF
TRBV10-3,-,-,TRBJ1-1,TGTGCCACCGAACAGGGCGGTTTGGCTTTCTTT,CATEQGGLAFF
TRBV7-2,-,TRBD1,TRBJ2-7,TGTGCCAGCAGCTTAGCGACAGGGGAGGAAGAGCAGTACTTC,CASSLATGEEEQYF
TRBV10-1,-,-,TRBJ2-4,TGCGCCAGCAGTGCCAGGGGAACAGCCAAAAACATTCAGTACTTC,CASSARGTAKNIQYF
TRBV27,-,-,TRBJ2-3,TGTGCCAGCAGACGCGAATTCCGAACTCCTAGCCGAGGGAGCGCAGATACGCAGTATTTT,CASRREFRTPSRGSADTQYF
TRBV30,once,-,TRBJ1-4,TGTGCCTGGAGTCGGACAACAACTAATGAAAAACTGTTTTTT,CAWSRTTTNEKLFF
TRBV10-1,-,-,TRBJ2-4,TGCGCCAGTACTTGGGGGGAGGAGGACATTCAGTACTTC,CASTWGEEDIQYF
TRBV5-5,-,TRBD1,TRBJ1-1,TGTGCCAGCAGCTCGTTAGAGAATTGGACAGGGGCGAACACTGAAGCTTTCTTT,CASSSLENWTGANTEAFF
TRBV5-4,-,TRBD1,TRBJ1-6,TGTGCCAGCAGCGCAGGACAGGGTGGCAATTCACCCCTCCACTTT,CASSAGQGGNSPLHF
TRBV29-1,-,TRBD1,TRBJ2-5,TGCAGCGTTGGACAGGGGCACCAAGAGACCCAGTACTTC,CSVGQGHQETQYF
TRBV15,-,-,TRBJ2-7,TGTGCCACCAGCAGAGAAGACAGGTCCTACGAGCAGTACTTC,CATSREDRSYEQYF
TRBV5-4,-,-,TRBJ2-7,TGTGCCAGCAGCTTGGGGCAGGGTCTCTACGAGCAGTACTTC,CASSLGQGLYEQYF
TRBV28,-,-,TRBJ2-2,TGTGCCAGTACAGGGCGCGTCACCGGGGAGCTGTTTTTT,CASTGRVTGELFF
TRBV30,-,TRBD1,TRBJ1-5,TGTGCCTGGGGACAGGGGGGAAATCAGCCCCAGCATTTT,CAWGQGGNQPQHF
TRBV2,-,TRBD1,TRBJ1-4,TGTGCCAGCAGCAGACAGGGGGCGGGTGAAAAACTGTTTTTT,CASSRQGAGEKLFF
TRBV28,-,-,TRBJ1-4,TGTGCCAGCAGTTTGGGAGCAACTAATGAAAAACTGTTTTTT,CASSLGATNEKLFF
TRBV18,-,-,TRBJ2-7,TGTGCCAGCTCACTGAACGGGGACGAGCAGTACTTC,CASSLNGDEQYF
TRBV4-2,-,-,TRBJ2-1,TGTGCCAGCAGCCAAGTGGGGGGAGAATGGGGTAATAATGAGCAGTTCTTC,CASSQVGGEWGNNEQFF
TRBV5-1,-,-,TRBJ1-6,TGCGCCAGCAGTCCAGACTATAATTCACCCCTCCACTTT,CASSPDYNSPLHF